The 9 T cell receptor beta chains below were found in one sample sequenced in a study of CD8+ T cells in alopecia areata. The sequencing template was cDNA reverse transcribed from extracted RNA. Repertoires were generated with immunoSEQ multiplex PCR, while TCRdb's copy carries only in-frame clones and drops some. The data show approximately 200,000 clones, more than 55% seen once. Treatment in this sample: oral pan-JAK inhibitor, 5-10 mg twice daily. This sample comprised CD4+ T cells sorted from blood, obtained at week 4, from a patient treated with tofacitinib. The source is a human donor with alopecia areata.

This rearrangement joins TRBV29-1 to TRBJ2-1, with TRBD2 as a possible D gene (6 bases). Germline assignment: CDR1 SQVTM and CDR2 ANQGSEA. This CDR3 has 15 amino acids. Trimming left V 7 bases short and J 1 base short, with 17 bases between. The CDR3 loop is CSARAGGGSYNEQFF. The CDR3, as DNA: TGCAGCGCAAGGGCCGGCGGAGGGTCCTACAATGAGCAGTTCTTC.

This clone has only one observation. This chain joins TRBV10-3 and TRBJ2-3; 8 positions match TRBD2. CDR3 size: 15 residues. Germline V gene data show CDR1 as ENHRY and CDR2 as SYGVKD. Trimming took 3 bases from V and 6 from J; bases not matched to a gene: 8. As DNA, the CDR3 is TGTGCCATCAGTGACCCCGGGGGGGGAGCTGATACGCAGTATTTT. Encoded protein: CAISDPGGGADTQYF.

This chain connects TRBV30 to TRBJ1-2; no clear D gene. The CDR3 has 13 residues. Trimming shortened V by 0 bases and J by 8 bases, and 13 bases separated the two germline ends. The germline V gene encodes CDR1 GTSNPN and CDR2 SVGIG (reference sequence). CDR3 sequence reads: CAWSVLGGAGYTF. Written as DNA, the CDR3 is TGTGCCTGGAGTGTACTGGGTGGCGCGGGCTACACCTTC.

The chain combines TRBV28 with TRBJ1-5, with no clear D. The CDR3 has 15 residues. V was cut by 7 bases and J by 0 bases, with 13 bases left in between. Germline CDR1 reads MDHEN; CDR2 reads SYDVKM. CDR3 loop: CASISRARSNQPQHF. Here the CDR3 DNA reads TGTGCCAGCATCTCGCGGGCACGTAGCAATCAGCCCCAGCATTTT. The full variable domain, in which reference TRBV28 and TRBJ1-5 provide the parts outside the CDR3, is DVKVTQSSRYLVKRTGEKVFLECVQDMDHENMFWYRQDPGLGLRLIYFSYDVKMKEKGDIPEGYSVSREKKERFSLILESASTNQTSMYLCASISRARSNQPQHFGDGTRLSIL.

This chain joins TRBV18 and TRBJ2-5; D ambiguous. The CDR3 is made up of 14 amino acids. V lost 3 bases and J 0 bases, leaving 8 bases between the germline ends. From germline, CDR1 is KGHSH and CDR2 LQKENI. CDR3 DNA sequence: TGTGCCAGCTCACCCGGCGGAAACCAAGAGACCCAGTACTTC. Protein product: CASSPGGNQETQYF. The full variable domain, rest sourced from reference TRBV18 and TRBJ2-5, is NAGVMQNPRHLVRRRGQEARLRCSPMKGHSHVYWYRQLPEEGLKFMVYLQKENIIDESGMPKERFSAEFPKEGPSILRIQQVVRGDSAAYFCASSPGGNQETQYFGPGTRLLVL.

As DNA, the CDR3 is TGCAGCGCCGGGACAGAATTTTACACTGAAGCTTTCTTT. This encodes CSAGTEFYTEAFF. V and J are TRBV29-1 and TRBJ1-1; 7 bases line up with TRBD1. V was clipped by 7 bases and J by 3 bases; unmatched bases: 8. The CDR3 runs 13 residues. From germline, CDR1 is SQVTM and CDR2 ANQGSEA.

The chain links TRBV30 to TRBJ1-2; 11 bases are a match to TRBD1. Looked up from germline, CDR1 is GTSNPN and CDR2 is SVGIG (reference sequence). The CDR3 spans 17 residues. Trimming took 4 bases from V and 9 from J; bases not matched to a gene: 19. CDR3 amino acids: CAWTLDLLDRGLGSYTF. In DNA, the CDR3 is TGTGCCTGGACCCTTGACCTCTTGGACAGGGGGCTGGGTAGCTACACCTTC.

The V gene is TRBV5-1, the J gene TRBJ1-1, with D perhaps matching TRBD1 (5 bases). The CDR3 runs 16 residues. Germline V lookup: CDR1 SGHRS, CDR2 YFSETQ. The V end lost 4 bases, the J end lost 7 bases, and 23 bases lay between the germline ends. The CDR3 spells CASSHGERGSADEAFF. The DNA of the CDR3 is TGCGCCAGCAGCCACGGGGAGAGGGGCTCGGCGGATGAAGCTTTCTTT.

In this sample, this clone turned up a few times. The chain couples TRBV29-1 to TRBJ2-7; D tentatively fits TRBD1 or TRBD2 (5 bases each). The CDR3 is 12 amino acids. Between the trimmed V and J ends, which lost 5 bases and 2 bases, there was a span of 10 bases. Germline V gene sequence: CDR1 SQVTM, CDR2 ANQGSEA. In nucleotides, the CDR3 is TGCAGCGTTCATACGGGACCCTACGAGCAGTACTTC. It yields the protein CSVHTGPYEQYF.